Listed here is a single T cell receptor (beta chain). The antigen is unknown. The CDR3 extends over 11 amino acids. Trimming shortened V by 3 bases and J by 6 bases, and 5 bases separated the two germline ends. Germline V gene lookup returns CDR1 SGHVS and CDR2 FQNEAQ. These data belong to a study of CD8 T cell repertoires and HIV-1 epitope variants. TCRdb keeps only in-frame clones here, not all; method: immunoSEQ multiplex PCR. The sample contains about 5,000 clones, just over 65% of which appear only once. The specimen was cultured CD8+ T cells derived from PBMCs. The chain joins TRBV7-8 to TRBJ1-1; D uncertain. The TCR comes from a male donor with HIV. The CDR3 is CASSFGPEAFF. CDR3 DNA: TGTGCCAGCAGCTTTGGCCCTGAAGCTTTCTTT.